The 17 T cell receptor beta chains in this list originate from one sample, sequenced in a study of blood T cell repertoires in COVID-19. Sequencing used immunoSEQ multiplex PCR; TCRdb keeps in-frame clones, though not all of them. The data contain approximately 260,000 clones, about 86% of them singletons. What was sequenced was PBMCs or T cells enriched from blood (not recorded which). Source of these receptors: a young man with acute COVID-19.

V and J are TRBV14 and TRBJ1-1; no clear D gene. V was shortened by 5 bases and J by 5 bases, with 21 bases between the two germline ends. Looked up from germline, CDR1 is SGHDN and CDR2 is FVKESK. This CDR3 is 16 amino acids long. For the CDR3, the DNA is TGTGCCAGCAGCGCCCAACCGGGGAGTATGGGGACTGAAGCTTTCTTT. Translating it yields CASSAQPGSMGTEAFF.

This chain connects TRBV6-5 to TRBJ1-4; D might be TRBD1 (5 bases). The CDR3 extends over 14 amino acids. Trimming left V 6 bases short and J 7 bases short, with 15 bases between. Germline V lookup: CDR1 MNHEY, CDR2 SVGAGI. Written as DNA, the CDR3 is TGTGCCAGCAGGTACAGGAGGTCGGGTGAAAAACTGTTTTTT. Amino acids: CASRYRRSGEKLFF.

The chain uses TRBV6-5 and TRBJ2-1; 7 nucleotides line up with TRBD2. V dropped 8 bases and J dropped 2; count of bases not matched to a gene: 9. From germline, CDR1 is MNHEY and CDR2 SVGAGI. The CDR3 extends over 15 amino acids. CDR3 sequence reads: CASGSGGGTYNEQFF. Here the CDR3 DNA reads TGTGCCAGCGGATCGGGGGGAGGGACCTACAATGAGCAGTTCTTC.

CDR3 DNA: TGTGCCAGTAGTATAGATCAGACTTCTTATGGCTACACCTTC. It is translated as CASSIDQTSYGYTF. The rearrangement links TRBV19 to TRBJ1-2; D uncertain. Trimming took off 0 bases at V and 5 bases at J, with 10 bases between the two ends. Germline-derived CDR1 and CDR2 are LNHDA and SQIVND (reference sequence). This CDR3 contains 14 residues.

In its sample, this clone was seen once. The chain uses TRBV3-1 (or the pseudogene TRBV3-2) and TRBJ2-1; no clear D gene. CDR1 and CDR2 from the germline V gene are LGHDT and YNNKEL (reference sequence). V gave up 1 base and J gave up 9 bases, with 10 bases separating them. The CDR3 totals 13 residues. The CDR3 sequence is CASSQVWAGEQFF. The CDR3 DNA is TGTGCCAGCAGCCAAGTTTGGGCCGGTGAGCAGTTCTTC.

This clone has a single count. The J gene is TRBJ2-2, the V gene TRBV27, with no clear D. The CDR3 runs 14 residues. Germline CDR1 MNHEY, CDR2 SMNVEV (reference sequence). V was pared by 1 base and J by 6 bases, with 9 bases between. CDR3 in DNA: TGTGCCAGCAGTTTATTTCCTTCCGCCGGGGAGCTGTTTTTT. This translates into CASSLFPSAGELFF.

This clone was detected once. This sequence joins TRBV4-1 and TRBJ2-1, with TRBD2 matching 11 bases. CDR1 is MGHRA, CDR2 YSYEKL, per germline. The J segment lost 1 base and the V segment lost 0 bases, leaving 14 bases of the junction unmatched. This CDR3 has 21 amino acids. The CDR3 protein is CASSQDPLAGGSMISYNEQFF. The CDR3 DNA reads as TGCGCCAGCAGCCAAGATCCCCTAGCGGGGGGCAGTATGATATCCTACAATGAGCAGTTCTTC.

V and J are TRBV24-1 and TRBJ2-1; 10 bases fit TRBD2. The germline CDR1 and CDR2 sequences are KGHDR and SFDVKD. J gave up 7 bases and V 0 bases, and 8 bases lay outside the gene matches. This CDR3 spans 17 amino acids. This CDR3 is CATSDLRSGGAVNEQFF. The CDR3 DNA reads as TGTGCCACCAGTGATTTGCGGAGCGGGGGGGCCGTAAATGAGCAGTTCTTC.

V and J are TRBV12-3 or TRBV12-4 and TRBJ2-1; a weak D match, TRBD1 (6 bases). With 6 bases removed from V and 15 bases from J, the gap between germline ends came to 18 bases. The CDR3 spans 12 residues. CDR3 coding DNA: TGTGCCAGCAGCCGTAATACAGGGATCCGGTTCTTC. This codes for CASSRNTGIRFF.

The V and J genes are TRBV4-1 and TRBJ1-1, with 10 bases matching TRBD1. Per germline, CDR1 MGHRA and CDR2 YSYEKL. There are 15 residues in the CDR3. The J segment lost 5 bases and the V segment lost 4 bases, leaving 7 bases of the junction unmatched. As DNA, the CDR3 is TGCGCCAGCAGCCCTCATGACAGGGGGCAAACTGAAGCTTTCTTT. Translating gives CASSPHDRGQTEAFF.

This clone was seen a few times. The DNA of the CDR3 is TGTGCCAGCACCATCCCGGCGGGGTTATATGGCTACACCTTC. Amino acid sequence: CASTIPAGLYGYTF. This chain connects TRBV6-6 to TRBJ1-2; D not certain. Germline CDR1 is MNHNY and CDR2 is SVGAGI (reference sequence). The CDR3 covers 14 residues. V shed 7 bases and J shed 5 bases, with 17 bases lying between them.

With respect to this clone: Other nucleotide sequences in the sample specify the same CDR3. This chain joins TRBV18 and TRBJ1-2; a possible D gene is TRBD1 (5 bases). This CDR3 contains 13 residues. The germline CDR1 and CDR2 sequences are KGHSH and LQKENI. V was clipped by 6 bases and J by 1 base, with 9 bases between them. DNA for the CDR3: TGTGCCAGCTCTTTCGACAGTAACTATGGCTACACCTTC. As protein: CASSFDSNYGYTF.

The V gene is TRBV9, the J gene TRBJ1-1, with D unclear. Deletions cut 2 bases from V and 3 bases from J, with 5 bases between. The CDR3 loop spans 12 amino acids. Per germline, CDR1 SGDLS and CDR2 YYNGEE. CDR3 in DNA: TGTGCCAGCAGCGTTTCTCACACTGAAGCTTTCTTT. This encodes CASSVSHTEAFF.

The V call is TRBV5-4, the J call TRBJ2-5; 9 bases agree with TRBD1. The CDR3 runs 14 residues. After removal of 3 bases from V and 5 bases from J, the junction contained 5 bases not matched to a gene. Germline V gene lookup returns CDR1 SGHNT and CDR2 YYREEE (reference sequence). CDR3 in DNA: TGTGCCAGCAGCTGGACAGGGGCGCGGGAGACCCAGTACTTC. As protein: CASSWTGARETQYF.

The chain links TRBV30 to TRBJ1-1; the D is unclear. V gave up 8 bases and J gave up 3 bases, with 13 bases separating them. The CDR3 extends over 12 amino acids. From germline, CDR1 is GTSNPN and CDR2 SVGIG (reference sequence). CDR3 sequence: CARERDYTEAFF. In DNA, the CDR3 is TGTGCCCGGGAGAGGGATTACACTGAAGCTTTCTTT.

The V gene is TRBV28, the J gene TRBJ2-7; D may be TRBD2 (6 bases). Germline CDR1 and CDR2: MDHEN and SYDVKM. Trimming took off 6 bases at V and 1 base at J, with 16 bases between the two ends. This CDR3 has 15 amino acids. The CDR3 sequence is CASRSGGTASYEQYV. CDR3 coding DNA: TGTGCCAGCAGATCGGGCGGGACGGCGTCCTACGAGCAGTACGTC.

This rearrangement joins TRBV6-5 to TRBJ1-1; the match to TRBD1 covers 10 bases. Germline values: CDR1 MNHEY, CDR2 SVGAGI. V gave up 3 bases and J gave up 6 bases; unmatched junction bases: 7. The CDR3 sequence is 15 residues long. This chain's CDR3 is CASSYEGQGISEAFF. The CDR3 nucleotides are TGTGCCAGCAGTTATGAGGGACAGGGGATCTCTGAAGCTTTCTTT.